The clone carrying this TCR beta chain was counted between two and nine times. The treatment here: some 19 received Ad26.COV2.S at low or high dose, single or two shots; 5 received placebo; per-sample allocation not given. After the first vaccine or placebo injection, samples were drawn on day 63. This specimen belongs to a study of Ad26.COV2.S vaccination and SARS-CoV-2 variants. Across the study: Participant was drawn from the COV1001 Ad26.COV2.S trial arm.

There are 16 residues in the CDR3. Germline V lookup: CDR1 LNHDA, CDR2 SQIVND (reference sequence). After removal of 6 bases from V and 6 bases from J, the junction contained 14 bases not matched to a gene. This table comes from immunoSEQ multiplex PCR, and its TCRdb copy is limited to in-frame clones, with some not included. The data contain about 350,000 clones, about 85% of them singletons. The origin of this receptor is a person between 18 and 65 years old who received the Ad26.COV2.S COVID-19 vaccine or a placebo. The chain has TRBV19 and TRBJ2-1; 7 bases map to TRBD2. Sequencing used peripheral blood, obtained in a trial of Ad26.COV2.S vaccine versus placebo. CDR3 nucleotide sequence: TGTGCCAGTAGAAAGGGCCCAGCGGGGCAGTTCAATGAGCAGTTCTTC. It specifies CASRKGPAGQFNEQFF.